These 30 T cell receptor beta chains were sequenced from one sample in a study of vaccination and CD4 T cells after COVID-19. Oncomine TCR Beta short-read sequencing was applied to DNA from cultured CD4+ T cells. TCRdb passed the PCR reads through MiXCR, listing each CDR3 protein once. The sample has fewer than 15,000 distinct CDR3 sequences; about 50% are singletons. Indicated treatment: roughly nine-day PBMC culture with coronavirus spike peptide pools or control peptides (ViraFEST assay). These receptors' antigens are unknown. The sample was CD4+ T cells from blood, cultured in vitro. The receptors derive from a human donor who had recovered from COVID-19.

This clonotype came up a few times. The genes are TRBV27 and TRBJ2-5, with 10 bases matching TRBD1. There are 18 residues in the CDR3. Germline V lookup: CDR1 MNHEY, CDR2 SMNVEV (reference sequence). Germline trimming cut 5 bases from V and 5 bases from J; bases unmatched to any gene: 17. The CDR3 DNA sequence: TGTGCCAGCAGTCCCGAAGACAGGGGGCCTAGCCTGGCTGAGACCCAGTACTTC. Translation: CASSPEDRGPSLAETQYF.

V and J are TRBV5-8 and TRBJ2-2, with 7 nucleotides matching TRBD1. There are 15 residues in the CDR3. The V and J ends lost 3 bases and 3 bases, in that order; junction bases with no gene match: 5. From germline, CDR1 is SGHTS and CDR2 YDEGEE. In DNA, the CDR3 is TGTGCCAGCAGCTCGGGACAGACCTACACCGGGGAGCTGTTTTTT. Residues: CASSSGQTYTGELFF.

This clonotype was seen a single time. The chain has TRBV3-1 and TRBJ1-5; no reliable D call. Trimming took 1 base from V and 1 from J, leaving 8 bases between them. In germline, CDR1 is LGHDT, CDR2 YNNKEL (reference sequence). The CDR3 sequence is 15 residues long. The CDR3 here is CASSQVLGSNQPQHF. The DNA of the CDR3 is TGTGCCAGCAGCCAAGTACTCGGGAGCAATCAGCCCCAGCATTTT. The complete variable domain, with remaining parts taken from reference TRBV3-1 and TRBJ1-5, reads DTAVSQTPKYLVTQMGNDKSIKCEQNLGHDTMYWYKQDSKKFLKIMFSYNNKELIINETVPNRFSPKSPDKAHLNLHINSLELGDSAVYFCASSQVLGSNQPQHFGDGTRLSIL.

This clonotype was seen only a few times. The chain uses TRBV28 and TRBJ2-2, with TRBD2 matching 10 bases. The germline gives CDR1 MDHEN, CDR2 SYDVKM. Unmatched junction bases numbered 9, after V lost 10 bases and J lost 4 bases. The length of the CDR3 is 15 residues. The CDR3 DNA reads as TGTGCCATCGAAAGGCTAGCGGGGGCCACCGGGGAGCTGTTTTTT. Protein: CAIERLAGATGELFF.

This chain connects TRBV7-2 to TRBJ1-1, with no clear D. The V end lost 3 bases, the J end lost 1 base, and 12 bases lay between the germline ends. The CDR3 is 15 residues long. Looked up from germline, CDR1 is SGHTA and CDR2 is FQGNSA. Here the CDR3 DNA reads TGTGCCAGCAGCTTTTTATCAGTCCAGAACACTGAAGCTTTCTTT. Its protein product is CASSFLSVQNTEAFF.

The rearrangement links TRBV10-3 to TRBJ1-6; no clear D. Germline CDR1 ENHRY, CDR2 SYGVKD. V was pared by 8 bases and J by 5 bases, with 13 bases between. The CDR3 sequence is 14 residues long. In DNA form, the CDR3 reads TGTGCCATCTCCGGAGACACCGATAATTCACCCCTCCACTTT. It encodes CAISGDTDNSPLHF.

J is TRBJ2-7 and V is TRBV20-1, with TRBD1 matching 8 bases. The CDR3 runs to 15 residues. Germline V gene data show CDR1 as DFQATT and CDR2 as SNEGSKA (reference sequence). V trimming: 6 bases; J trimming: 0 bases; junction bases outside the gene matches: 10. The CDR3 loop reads CSASLGTGYSYEQYF. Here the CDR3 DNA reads TGCAGTGCGTCTTTAGGGACAGGTTACTCCTACGAGCAGTACTTC.

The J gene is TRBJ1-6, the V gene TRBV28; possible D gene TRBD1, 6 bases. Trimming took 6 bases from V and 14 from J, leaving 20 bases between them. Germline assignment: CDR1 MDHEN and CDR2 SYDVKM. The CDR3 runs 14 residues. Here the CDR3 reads CASSPGPHRGTLHF. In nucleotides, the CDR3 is TGTGCCAGCAGCCCCGGGCCCCATAGGGGGACCCTCCACTTT.

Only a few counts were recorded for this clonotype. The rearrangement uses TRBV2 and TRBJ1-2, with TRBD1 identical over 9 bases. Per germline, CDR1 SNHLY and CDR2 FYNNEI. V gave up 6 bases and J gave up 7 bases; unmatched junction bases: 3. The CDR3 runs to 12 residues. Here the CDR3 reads CASRETGGGYTF. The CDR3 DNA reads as TGTGCCAGCAGAGAGACAGGGGGTGGCTACACCTTC.

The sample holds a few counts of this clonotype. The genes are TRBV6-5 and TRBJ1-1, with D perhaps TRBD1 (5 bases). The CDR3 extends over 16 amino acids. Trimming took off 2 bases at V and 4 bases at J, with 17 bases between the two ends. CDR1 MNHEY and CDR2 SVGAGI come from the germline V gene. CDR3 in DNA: TGTGCCAGCAGTTACCACAACCCGGGGGAAAGCACTGAAGCTTTCTTT. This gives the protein CASSYHNPGESTEAFF.

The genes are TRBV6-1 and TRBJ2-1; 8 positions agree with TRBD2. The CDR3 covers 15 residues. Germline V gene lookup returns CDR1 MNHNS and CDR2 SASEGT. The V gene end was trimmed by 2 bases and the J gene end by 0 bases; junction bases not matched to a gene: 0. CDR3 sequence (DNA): TGTGCCAGCAGTGAACTAGCGGGCTCCTACAATGAGCAGTTCTTC. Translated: CASSELAGSYNEQFF.

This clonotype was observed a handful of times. CDR3 sequence (DNA): TGTGCCAGCAGGACACCACCTCGGCCCCAGCATTTT. It yields the protein CASRTPPRPQHF. V gene TRBV12-3 or TRBV12-4 combines with J gene TRBJ1-5; D call uncertain. The V gene lost 6 bases and the J gene lost 9 bases, with 12 bases spanning the gap. The CDR3 is made up of 12 amino acids.

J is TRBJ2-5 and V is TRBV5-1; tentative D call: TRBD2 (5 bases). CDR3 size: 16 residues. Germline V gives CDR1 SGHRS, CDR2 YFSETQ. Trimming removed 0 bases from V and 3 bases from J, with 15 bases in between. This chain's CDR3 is CASSLATVSREETQYF. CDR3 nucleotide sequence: TGCGCCAGCAGCTTGGCGACGGTCTCGCGGGAAGAGACCCAGTACTTC.

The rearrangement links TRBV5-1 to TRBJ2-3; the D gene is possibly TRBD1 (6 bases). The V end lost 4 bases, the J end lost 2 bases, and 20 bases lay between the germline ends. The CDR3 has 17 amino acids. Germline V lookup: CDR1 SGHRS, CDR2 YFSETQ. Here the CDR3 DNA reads TGCGCCAGCAGCGTGGAAGTAGCAGGGGCCACCACAGATACGCAGTATTTT. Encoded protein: CASSVEVAGATTDTQYF.

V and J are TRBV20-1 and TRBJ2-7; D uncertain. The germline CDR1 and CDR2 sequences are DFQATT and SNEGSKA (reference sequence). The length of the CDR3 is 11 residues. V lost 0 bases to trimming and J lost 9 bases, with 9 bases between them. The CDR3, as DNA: TGCAGTGCTAGAGACAGGAACATGCAGTACTTC. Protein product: CSARDRNMQYF.

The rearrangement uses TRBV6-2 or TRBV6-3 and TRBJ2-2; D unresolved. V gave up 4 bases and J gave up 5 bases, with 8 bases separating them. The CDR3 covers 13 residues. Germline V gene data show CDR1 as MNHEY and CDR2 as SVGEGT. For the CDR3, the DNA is TGTGCCAGCAGTTTAGTGGAGACCGGGGAGCTGTTTTTT. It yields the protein CASSLVETGELFF.

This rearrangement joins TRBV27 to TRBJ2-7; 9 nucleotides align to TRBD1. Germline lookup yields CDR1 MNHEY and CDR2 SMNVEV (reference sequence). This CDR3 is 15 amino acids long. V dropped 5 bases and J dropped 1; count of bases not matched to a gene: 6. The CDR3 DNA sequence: TGTGCCAGCAGTGAAACCGGGACAGGGTCCTACGAGCAGTACTTC. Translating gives CASSETGTGSYEQYF.

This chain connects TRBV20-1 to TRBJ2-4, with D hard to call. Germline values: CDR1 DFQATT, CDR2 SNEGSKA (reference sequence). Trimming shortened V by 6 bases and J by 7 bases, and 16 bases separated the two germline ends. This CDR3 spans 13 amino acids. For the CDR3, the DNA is TGCAGTGCCTCACGACTTGCCGGGAACATTCAGTACTTC. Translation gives CSASRLAGNIQYF.

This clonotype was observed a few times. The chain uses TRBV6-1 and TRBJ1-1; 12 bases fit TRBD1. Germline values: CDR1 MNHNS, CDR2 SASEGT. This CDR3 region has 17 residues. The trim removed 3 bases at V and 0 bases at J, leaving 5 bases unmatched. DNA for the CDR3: TGTGCCAGCAGTGAGGGACAGGGGGCACCCATGAACACTGAAGCTTTCTTT. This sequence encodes CASSEGQGAPMNTEAFF.

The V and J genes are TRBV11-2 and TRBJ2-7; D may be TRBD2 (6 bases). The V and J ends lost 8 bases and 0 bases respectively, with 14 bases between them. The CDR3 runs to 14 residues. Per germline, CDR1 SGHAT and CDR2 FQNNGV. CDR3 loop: CASGAGTASYEQYF. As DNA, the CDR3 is TGTGCCAGCGGGGCCGGGACTGCCTCCTACGAGCAGTACTTC.

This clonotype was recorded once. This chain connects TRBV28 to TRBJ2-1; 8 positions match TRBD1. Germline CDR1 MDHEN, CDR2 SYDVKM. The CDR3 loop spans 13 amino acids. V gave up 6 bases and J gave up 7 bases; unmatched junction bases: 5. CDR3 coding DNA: TGTGCCAGCAGACCGGACAGGGTTAATGAGCAGTTCTTC. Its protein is CASRPDRVNEQFF.

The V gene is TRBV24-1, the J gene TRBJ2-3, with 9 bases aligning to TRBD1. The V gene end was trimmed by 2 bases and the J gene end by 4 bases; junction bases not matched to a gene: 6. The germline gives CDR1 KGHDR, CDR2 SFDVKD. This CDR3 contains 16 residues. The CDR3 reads CATSDWGTGWSDTQYF. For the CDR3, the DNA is TGTGCCACCAGTGATTGGGGGACAGGGTGGTCAGATACGCAGTATTTT.

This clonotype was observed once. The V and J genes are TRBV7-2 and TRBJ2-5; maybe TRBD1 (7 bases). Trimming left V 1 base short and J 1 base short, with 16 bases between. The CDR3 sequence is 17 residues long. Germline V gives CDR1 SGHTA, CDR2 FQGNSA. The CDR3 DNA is TGTGCCAGCAGCTTAGAAGGGGGCGGGGCCCTCCAAGAGACCCAGTACTTC. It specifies CASSLEGGGALQETQYF. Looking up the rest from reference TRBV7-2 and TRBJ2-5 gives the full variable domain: GAGVSQSPSNKVTEKGKDVELRCDPISGHTALYWYRQSLGQGLEFLIYFQGNSAPDKSGLPSDRFSAERTGGSVSTLTIQRTQQEDSAVYLCASSLEGGGALQETQYFGPGTRLLVL.

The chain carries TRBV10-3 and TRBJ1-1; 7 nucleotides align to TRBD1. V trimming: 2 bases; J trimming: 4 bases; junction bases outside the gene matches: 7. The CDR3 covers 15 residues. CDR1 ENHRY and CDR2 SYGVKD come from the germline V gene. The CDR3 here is CAISETTGVSTEAFF. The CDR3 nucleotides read TGTGCCATCAGTGAGACAACAGGGGTGAGCACTGAAGCTTTCTTT.

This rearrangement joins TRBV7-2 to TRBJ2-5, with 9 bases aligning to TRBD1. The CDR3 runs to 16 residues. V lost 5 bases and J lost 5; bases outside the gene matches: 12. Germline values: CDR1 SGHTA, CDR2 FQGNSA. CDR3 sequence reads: CASSVTNRGRGETQYF. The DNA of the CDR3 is TGTGCCAGCAGCGTTACGAACAGGGGGCGAGGGGAGACCCAGTACTTC.

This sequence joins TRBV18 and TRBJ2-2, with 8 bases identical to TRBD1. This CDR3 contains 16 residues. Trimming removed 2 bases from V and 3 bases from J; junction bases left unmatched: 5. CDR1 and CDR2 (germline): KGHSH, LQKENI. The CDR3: CASSPGQTGDTGELFF. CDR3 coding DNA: TGTGCCAGCTCACCAGGACAGACAGGGGACACCGGGGAGCTGTTTTTT.

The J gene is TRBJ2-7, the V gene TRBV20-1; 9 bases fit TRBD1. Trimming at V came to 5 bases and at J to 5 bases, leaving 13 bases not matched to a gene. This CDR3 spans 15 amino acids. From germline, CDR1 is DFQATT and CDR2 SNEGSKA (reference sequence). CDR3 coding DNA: TGCAGTGCTTACAATTCTGGGACAGGGCTCGACGAGCAGTACTTC. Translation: CSAYNSGTGLDEQYF.

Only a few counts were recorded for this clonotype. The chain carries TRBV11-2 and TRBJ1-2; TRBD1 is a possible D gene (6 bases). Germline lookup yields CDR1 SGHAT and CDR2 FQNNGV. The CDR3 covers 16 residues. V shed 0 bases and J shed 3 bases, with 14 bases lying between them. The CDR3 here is CASSLDWQGRDYGYTF. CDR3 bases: TGTGCCAGCAGCTTAGATTGGCAGGGGAGGGACTATGGCTACACCTTC.

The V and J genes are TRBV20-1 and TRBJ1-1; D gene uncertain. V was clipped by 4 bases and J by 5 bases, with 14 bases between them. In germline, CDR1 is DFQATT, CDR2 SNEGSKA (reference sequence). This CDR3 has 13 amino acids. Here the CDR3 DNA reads TGCAGTGCTATTCGGACTTTGAGGACTGAAGCTTTCTTT. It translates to CSAIRTLRTEAFF.

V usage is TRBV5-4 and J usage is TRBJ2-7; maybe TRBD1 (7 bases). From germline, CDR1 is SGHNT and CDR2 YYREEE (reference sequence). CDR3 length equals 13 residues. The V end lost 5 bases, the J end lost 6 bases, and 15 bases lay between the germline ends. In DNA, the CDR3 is TGTGCCAGCAGTTCCAACAGGGGAGGCGAGCAGTACTTC. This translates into CASSSNRGGEQYF.